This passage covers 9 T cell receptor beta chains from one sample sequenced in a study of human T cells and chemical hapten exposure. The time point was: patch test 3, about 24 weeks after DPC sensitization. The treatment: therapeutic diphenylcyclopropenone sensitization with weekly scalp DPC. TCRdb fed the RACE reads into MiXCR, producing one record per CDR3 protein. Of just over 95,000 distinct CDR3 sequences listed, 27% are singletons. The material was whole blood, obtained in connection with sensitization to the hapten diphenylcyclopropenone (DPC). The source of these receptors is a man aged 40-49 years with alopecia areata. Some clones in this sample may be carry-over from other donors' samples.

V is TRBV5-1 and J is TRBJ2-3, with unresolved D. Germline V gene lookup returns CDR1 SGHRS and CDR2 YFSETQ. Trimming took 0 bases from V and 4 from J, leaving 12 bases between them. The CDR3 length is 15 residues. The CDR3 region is CASSLEGRPPDTQYF. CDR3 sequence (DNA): TGCGCCAGCAGCTTGGAAGGCCGACCCCCAGATACGCAGTATTTT.

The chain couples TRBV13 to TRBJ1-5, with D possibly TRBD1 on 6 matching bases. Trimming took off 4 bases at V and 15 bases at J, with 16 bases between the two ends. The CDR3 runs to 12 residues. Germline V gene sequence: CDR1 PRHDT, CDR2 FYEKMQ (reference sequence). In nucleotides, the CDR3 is TGTGCCAGCAGCTATTACAGGGAGCGGTTGCATTTT. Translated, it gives CASSYYRERLHF.

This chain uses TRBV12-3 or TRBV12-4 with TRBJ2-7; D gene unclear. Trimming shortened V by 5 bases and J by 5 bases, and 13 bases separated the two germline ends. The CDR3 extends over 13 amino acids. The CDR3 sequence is CASSPPGQDEQYF. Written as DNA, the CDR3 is TGTGCCAGCAGTCCACCGGGTCAGGACGAGCAGTACTTC.

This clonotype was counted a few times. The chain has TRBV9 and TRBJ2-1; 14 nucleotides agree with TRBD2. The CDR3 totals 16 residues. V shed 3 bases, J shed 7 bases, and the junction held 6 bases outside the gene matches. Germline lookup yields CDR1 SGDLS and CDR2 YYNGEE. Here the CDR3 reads CASSGGTSGRVNEQFF. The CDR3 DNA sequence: TGTGCCAGCAGCGGAGGGACTAGCGGGAGAGTGAATGAGCAGTTCTTC.

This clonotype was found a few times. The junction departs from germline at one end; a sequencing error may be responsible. CDR3 amino acids: CASSWRQGAKTGELFF. The CDR3 nucleotides read TGTGCCAGCAGCTGGCGACAGGGGGCGAAGACCGGGGAGCTGTTTTTT. This chain links TRBV7-9 with TRBJ2-2; 10 nucleotides agree with TRBD1. Per germline, CDR1 SEHNR and CDR2 FQNEAQ (reference sequence). The CDR3 spans 16 residues.

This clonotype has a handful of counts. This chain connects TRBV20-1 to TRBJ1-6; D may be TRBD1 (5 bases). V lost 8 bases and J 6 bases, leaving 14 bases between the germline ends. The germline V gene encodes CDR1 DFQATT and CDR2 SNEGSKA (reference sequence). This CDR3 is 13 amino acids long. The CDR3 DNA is TGCAGTATATTAAGGGGCCCTAATTCACCCCTCCACTTT. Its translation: CSILRGPNSPLHF.

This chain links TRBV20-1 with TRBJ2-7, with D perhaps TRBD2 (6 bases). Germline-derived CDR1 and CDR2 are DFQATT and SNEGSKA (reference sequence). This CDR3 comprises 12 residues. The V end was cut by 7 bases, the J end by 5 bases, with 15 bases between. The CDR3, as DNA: TGCAGTGTAGGAGGGCGCGGGAACGAGCAGTACTTC. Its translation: CSVGGRGNEQYF.

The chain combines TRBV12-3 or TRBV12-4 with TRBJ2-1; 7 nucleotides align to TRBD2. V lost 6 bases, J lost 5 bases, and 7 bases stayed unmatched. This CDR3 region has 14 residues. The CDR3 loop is CASRTGTTHNEQFF. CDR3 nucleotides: TGTGCCAGCAGAACCGGGACTACTCACAATGAGCAGTTCTTC.

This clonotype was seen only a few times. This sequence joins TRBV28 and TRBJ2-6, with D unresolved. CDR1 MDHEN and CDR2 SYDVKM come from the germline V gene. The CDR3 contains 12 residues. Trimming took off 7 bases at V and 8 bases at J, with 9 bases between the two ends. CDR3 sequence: CASNGDPNVLTF. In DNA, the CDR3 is TGTGCCAGCAATGGGGATCCCAACGTCCTGACTTTC.